These 31 T cell receptor beta chains were all obtained from the same sample, sequenced in a study of blood T cells in healthy people across ages. Combining a sample-barcoded 5' primer with a J-beta primer mix, a second PCR ran for roughly 7 to 11 cycles. Each CDR3 protein is one row after TCRdb ran MiXCR on the 5' RACE reads. The table lists around 690,000 distinct CDR3 sequences, about 54% of them singletons. Sequences were obtained from blood. These receptors came from a man between 60 and 75 years old in good health.

The chain combines TRBV6-6 with TRBJ2-5; D uncertain. V was trimmed by 0 bases and J by 5 bases, leaving 7 bases between them. This CDR3 spans 13 amino acids. Germline loops: CDR1 MNHNY, CDR2 SVGAGI (reference sequence). The CDR3 nucleotides read TGTGCCAGCAGTTACTCAGGGTACGAGACCCAGTACTTC. Amino acids: CASSYSGYETQYF.

The chain employs TRBV19 and TRBJ2-7; D remains ambiguous. This CDR3 spans 16 amino acids. Trimming took off 3 bases at V and 2 bases at J, with 17 bases between the two ends. Germline assignment: CDR1 LNHDA and CDR2 SQIVND (reference sequence). This chain's CDR3 is CASSMRLAAEPYEQYF. The DNA for the CDR3 is TGTGCCAGTAGTATGCGGTTGGCAGCCGAACCCTACGAGCAGTACTTC.

The rearrangement links TRBV4-2 to TRBJ2-2; 8 nucleotides agree with TRBD2. The CDR3 has 17 residues. J was trimmed by 5 bases and V by 0 bases; bases with no gene match: 8. Germline V gives CDR1 LGHNA, CDR2 YNFKEQ. The CDR3 nucleotides are TGTGCCAGCAGCCAAGAGTTCGGCGCGGGGGGTACCGGGGAGCTGTTTTTT. This encodes CASSQEFGAGGTGELFF.

The chain has TRBV9 and TRBJ2-2; D might be TRBD2 (6 bases). Germline V CDR1 and CDR2: SGDLS, YYNGEE. The CDR3 has 14 amino acids. V dropped 10 bases and J dropped 0 bases, with 13 bases sitting between them. The CDR3 DNA reads as TGTGCCGTAGGCATAGCGGCGAACACCGGGGAGCTGTTTTTT. Protein sequence: CAVGIAANTGELFF.

The chain is built from TRBV20-1 and TRBJ1-4, with 7 bases that match TRBD1. Germline V gene data show CDR1 as DFQATT and CDR2 as SNEGSKA (reference sequence). V shed 2 bases and J 8 bases; nucleotides not matched to a gene: 20. The CDR3 is 18 residues long. The CDR3 sequence is CSARQWRQGEVDLEKLFF. DNA for the CDR3: TGCAGTGCTAGACAGTGGAGACAGGGAGAGGTAGACTTGGAAAAACTGTTTTTT.

Only a few counts were recorded for this clonotype. The chain is built from TRBV7-9 and TRBJ2-1; D unresolved. V shed 5 bases and J shed 14 bases, with 16 bases lying between them. This CDR3 is 12 amino acids long. Germline CDR1 SEHNR, CDR2 FQNEAQ (reference sequence). The CDR3 region is CASSRGRATEFF. For the CDR3, the DNA is TGTGCCAGCAGCCGAGGCCGGGCCACCGAGTTCTTC.

The rearrangement uses TRBV29-1 and TRBJ2-3; TRBD1 or TRBD2 may be the D gene (5 bases each). V lost 4 bases to trimming and J lost 4 bases, with 15 bases between them. Germline lookup yields CDR1 SQVTM and CDR2 ANQGSEA. The CDR3 runs 14 residues. The CDR3 reads CSVGGSSRADTQYF. Here the CDR3 DNA reads TGCAGCGTTGGGGGGTCTAGCCGGGCAGATACGCAGTATTTT.

A remark on this clonotype: Its ends do not fully match the called genes, so a read error is possible. The rearrangement links TRBV18 to TRBJ2-7; D is unresolved. The J call is in doubt because the DNA end fits TRBJ2-5 better. The CDR3 spans 12 residues. CDR1 KGHSH and CDR2 LQKENI come from the germline V gene. The CDR3 spells CTSSPAGETQYF. As DNA, the CDR3 is TGTACCAGCTCACCGGCTGGGGAGACCCAGTACTTC.

The rearrangement uses TRBV6-5 and TRBJ1-2; a possible D gene is TRBD1 (6 bases). Germline V CDR1 and CDR2: MNHEY, SVGAGI. Trimming cost V 5 bases and J 6 bases, with 19 bases left between them. The CDR3 runs to 15 residues. The CDR3 DNA sequence: TGTGCCAGCAGTCGCCCGTGGACAGCGCGGGATGGCTACACCTTC. Its protein product is CASSRPWTARDGYTF.

V gene TRBV11-2 combines with J gene TRBJ2-4; 8 bases match TRBD1. Trimming at V came to 4 bases and at J to 15 bases, leaving 8 bases not matched to a gene. CDR3 length: 12 amino acids. CDR1 is SGHAT and CDR2 is FQNNGV in the germline V gene. Here the CDR3 DNA reads TGTGCCAGCAGCTACGGGACAGGCCCTCCGTACTTC. It encodes CASSYGTGPPYF.

V and J are TRBV6-4 and TRBJ2-3; D call uncertain. V was pared by 3 bases and J by 4 bases, with 8 bases between. There are 13 residues in the CDR3. CDR1 MRHNA and CDR2 SNTAGT come from the germline V gene. The CDR3 nucleotides are TGTGCCAGCAGTGAAGAGAGAGCAGATACGCAGTATTTT. Its protein is CASSEERADTQYF.

Points on this clonotype: The junction departs from the called germline gene at one end, perhaps through a read error. The chain is built from TRBV7-2 and TRBJ2-1; a possible D gene is TRBD2 (5 bases). From germline, CDR1 is SGHTA and CDR2 FQGNSA. The CDR3 loop spans 14 amino acids. CDR3 sequence: CVSSLDWSGNEQFF. CDR3 sequence (DNA): TGTGTCAGCAGCTTAGATTGGAGCGGTAATGAGCAGTTCTTC.

This clonotype came up a few times. The DNA for the CDR3 is TGCAGTGCTAGACAGGCAGTGGGGAACACTGAAGCTTTCTTT. Its protein is CSARQAVGNTEAFF. The rearrangement uses TRBV20-1 and TRBJ1-1; D unclear. This CDR3 has 14 residues. The V gene lost 2 bases and the J gene lost 1 base, with 11 bases spanning the gap. Germline CDR1 reads DFQATT; CDR2 reads SNEGSKA (reference sequence).

The chain combines TRBV5-8 with TRBJ1-2, with D unclear. Trimming pared 4 bases from V and 2 bases from J, leaving 15 bases between. The V gene's germline CDR1 is SGHTS and CDR2 YDEGEE. The CDR3 totals 15 residues. The CDR3 here is CASSKDGSTNYGYTF. The DNA for the CDR3 is TGTGCCAGCAGCAAAGACGGCAGTACCAACTATGGCTACACCTTC. The full variable domain, its missing parts supplied by reference TRBV5-8 and TRBJ1-2, is EAGVTQSPTHLIKTRGQQATLRCSPISGHTSVYWYQQALGLGLQFLLWYDEGEERNRGNFPPRFSGRQFPNYSSELNVNALELEDSALYLCASSKDGSTNYGYTFGSGTRLTVV.

V gene TRBV6-2 or TRBV6-3 combines with J gene TRBJ2-5; TRBD2 aligns across 7 bases. With 7 bases clipped from V and 11 bases from J, the junction kept 7 bases outside the gene matches. From germline, CDR1 is MNHEY and CDR2 SVGEGT. CDR3 length: 11 amino acids. In DNA, the CDR3 is TGTGCCAGCACGCAGGGAGGGTATCAGTACTTC. It specifies CASTQGGYQYF.

Notes on this clonotype: A read error is possible here, since a much larger clone lies one base away. The chain is built from TRBV6-1 and TRBJ2-7, with a weak D call TRBD1 (6 bases). The J call is in doubt because the DNA end fits TRBJ2-5 better. Germline V gene lookup returns CDR1 MNHNS and CDR2 SASEGT. There are 13 residues in the CDR3. Here the CDR3 reads CASRRQVQETQYF. The CDR3, as DNA: TGTGCCAGCAGACGACAGGTCCAAGAGACCCAGTACTTC.

With regard to this clonotype: At one end the junction does not follow the germline gene, possibly because of a read error. This chain joins TRBV20-1 and TRBJ2-6; D might be TRBD1 (6 bases). The CDR3 is made up of 15 amino acids. CDR1 is DFQATT and CDR2 is SNEGSKA in the germline V gene (reference sequence). This CDR3 reads CSAQDSRSGANVPTF. The CDR3 DNA sequence: TGCAGTGCTCAGGACAGCCGCTCTGGGGCCAACGTCCCGACTTTC.

The V gene is TRBV6-2 or TRBV6-3, the J gene TRBJ2-1, with no clear D. Trimming pared 1 base from V and 7 bases from J, leaving 11 bases between. Germline lookup yields CDR1 MNHEY and CDR2 SVGEGT. This CDR3 has 14 residues. In DNA form, the CDR3 reads TGTGCCAGCAGTTACTTCAGGATGGGGAATGAGCAGTTCTTC. Amino acids: CASSYFRMGNEQFF.

This clonotype was found a few times. The chain carries TRBV18 and TRBJ2-3; weak D call: TRBD1 (5 bases). The V gene lost 5 bases and the J gene lost 0 bases, with 9 bases spanning the gap. The CDR3 loop spans 14 amino acids. The germline V gene encodes CDR1 KGHSH and CDR2 LQKENI. As DNA, the CDR3 is TGTGCCAGCTCATCGACAGTAAGCACAGATACGCAGTATTTT. Translating gives CASSSTVSTDTQYF. The entire variable domain, with the rest obtained from reference TRBV18 and TRBJ2-3, is as follows: NAGVMQNPRHLVRRRGQEARLRCSPMKGHSHVYWYRQLPEEGLKFMVYLQKENIIDESGMPKERFSAEFPKEGPSILRIQQVVRGDSAAYFCASSSTVSTDTQYFGPGTRLTVL.

This chain uses TRBV20-1 with TRBJ2-5, with D maybe TRBD2 (5 bases). Trimming cost V 2 bases and J 8 bases, with 9 bases left between them. The CDR3 is 11 amino acids. Germline lookup yields CDR1 DFQATT and CDR2 SNEGSKA (reference sequence). This CDR3 reads CSARSGSTQYF. CDR3 sequence (DNA): TGCAGTGCTAGATCGGGGTCCACCCAGTACTTC.

The V and J genes are TRBV29-1 and TRBJ2-1; D is unresolved. This CDR3 comprises 10 residues. From germline, CDR1 is SQVTM and CDR2 ANQGSEA. With 6 bases removed from V and 6 bases from J, the gap between germline ends came to 6 bases. The CDR3 DNA is TGCAGCGTGATCCTCAATGAGCAGTTCTTC. Protein product: CSVILNEQFF.

Only a few counts were recorded for this clonotype. CDR3 nucleotide sequence: TGCGCCAGCAGCTTGCGGCGGCCGACCAATCAGCCCCAGCATTTT. Translating it yields CASSLRRPTNQPQHF. This chain uses TRBV5-1 with TRBJ1-5; no clear D gene. Germline CDR1 and CDR2: SGHRS and YFSETQ. The CDR3 runs to 15 residues. V lost 1 base to trimming and J lost 3 bases, with 11 bases between them. Filled out from reference TRBV5-1 and TRBJ1-5, the complete variable domain reads KAGVTQTPRYLIKTRGQQVTLSCSPISGHRSVSWYQQTPGQGLQFLFEYFSETQRNKGNFPGRFSGRQFSNSRSEMNVSTLELGDSALYLCASSLRRPTNQPQHFGDGTRLSIL.

The chain employs TRBV7-2 and TRBJ2-7; possible D gene TRBD1, 5 bases. The J call may be in error: the DNA end matches TRBJ2-5 better. The CDR3 spans 16 residues. Germline V gives CDR1 SGHTA, CDR2 FQGNSA. The CDR3 DNA reads as TGTGCCAGCAGCTTAGCGGGTCAGGGAACTTGGGAGACCCAGTACTTC. This codes for CASSLAGQGTWETQYF.

The chain links TRBV10-3 to TRBJ2-4; 12 nucleotides agree with TRBD2. The end of the DNA fits TRBJ2-7 better, so the J call may be wrong. CDR3 length equals 14 residues. CDR1 is ENHRY and CDR2 is SYGVKD in the germline V gene. The CDR3 region is CAISAGTSGYEQYF. For the CDR3, the DNA is TGTGCCATCAGTGCCGGGACTAGCGGGTACGAGCAGTACTTC.

V is TRBV10-3 and J is TRBJ2-3; D unclear. From germline, CDR1 is ENHRY and CDR2 SYGVKD. CDR3 length: 13 amino acids. The V and J ends lost 4 bases and 3 bases respectively, with 8 bases between them. CDR3 sequence (DNA): TGTGCCATCAGTGCCGAATTAACAGATACGCAGTATTTT. This sequence encodes CAISAELTDTQYF.

This clonotype has just a few counts. This chain connects TRBV7-2 to TRBJ1-1, with D unclear. V lost 3 bases and J lost 1, with 3 bases in between. The germline gives CDR1 SGHTA, CDR2 FQGNSA. The CDR3 sequence is 12 residues long. CDR3 sequence reads: CASSFQNTEAFF. The CDR3 DNA reads as TGTGCCAGCAGCTTCCAGAACACTGAAGCTTTCTTT.

The chain carries TRBV7-2 and TRBJ2-5; 10 bases are shared with TRBD2. With 5 bases clipped from V and 6 bases from J, the junction kept 6 bases outside the gene matches. The CDR3 extends over 14 amino acids. Germline lookup yields CDR1 SGHTA and CDR2 FQGNSA. CDR3 nucleotides: TGTGCCAGCAGCGCGGGACTAGCGCCGAAGACCCAGTACTTC. This encodes CASSAGLAPKTQYF.

The V gene is TRBV4-1, the J gene TRBJ1-1; 8 positions match TRBD1. J was trimmed by 2 bases and V by 3 bases; bases with no gene match: 5. This CDR3 contains 15 residues. The germline V gene encodes CDR1 MGHRA and CDR2 YSYEKL. CDR3 in amino acids: CASSHGTGVNTEAFF. In DNA, the CDR3 is TGCGCCAGCAGCCACGGGACAGGAGTCAACACTGAAGCTTTCTTT.

This clonotype was observed a few times. The chain joins TRBV29-1 to TRBJ2-1; 8 bases agree with TRBD2. Trimming took 4 bases from V and 6 from J; bases not matched to a gene: 14. Germline CDR1 is SQVTM and CDR2 is ANQGSEA. The CDR3 has 16 amino acids. In DNA form, the CDR3 reads TGCAGCGTTGGAGGGTCGGGACTAGGGGGAGGCAATGAGCAGTTCTTC. This sequence encodes CSVGGSGLGGGNEQFF.

This clonotype is a singleton in its sample. This chain links TRBV7-2 with TRBJ2-7, with TRBD2 matching over 10 bases. This CDR3 spans 13 amino acids. Germline CDR1 reads SGHTA; CDR2 reads FQGNSA. The trim removed 6 bases at V and 10 bases at J, leaving 9 bases unmatched. The CDR3 DNA sequence: TGTGCCAGCAGGGGACTAGCGTGGGAGTCCCAGTACTTC. Its protein product is CASRGLAWESQYF.

This chain uses TRBV12-3 or TRBV12-4 with TRBJ2-1; D unresolved. The CDR3 covers 13 residues. Deletions cut 2 bases from V and 3 bases from J, with 5 bases between. In DNA form, the CDR3 reads TGTGCCAGCAGTTTACACGGCTACAATGAGCAGTTCTTC. This translates into CASSLHGYNEQFF.